These T cell receptor beta chains were read from a single sample in a study of T cell repertoires in cytomegalovirus infection. From the reads, TCRdb called clonotypes with MiXCR, one entry per CDR3 protein. Among some 100,000 distinct CDR3 sequences listed, less than 25% were seen once. Material: CD8+ T cells from PBMCs. The receptor set was obtained from a human donor in good health (CMV status not recorded). Some clones in this sample may be carry-over from other donors' samples. The CDR3 runs from the conserved cysteine through the conserved F or W. Clone size is given for some rows only: seen once, a few or many times, or a class if the clone is expanded.

v_call,j_call,clone_size,cdr3_aa
TRBV9,TRBJ2-1,-,CASSSYSGSHNEQFF
TRBV20-1,TRBJ2-7,many,CSARDDGRDSYEQYF
TRBV7-9,TRBJ2-7,-,CASSSTSGGYEQYF
TRBV2,TRBJ1-3,few,CASRHDRDRDDSGNTIYF
TRBV20-1,TRBJ2-1,-,CSARDLASGRANEQFF
TRBV14,TRBJ1-4,-,CASSPHRAINEKLFF
TRBV7-3,TRBJ2-3,many,CASSTRQGAATNTQYF
TRBV28,TRBJ1-1,many,CASSLSYFNTEAFF
TRBV6-5,TRBJ2-3,-,CASRTTGADTQYF
TRBV20-1,TRBJ2-7,-,CSARDERDGDEQYF
TRBV3-1,TRBJ1-5,-,CASSLAGQGGNQPQHF
TRBV12-3/TRBV12-4,TRBJ1-1,-,CASSSPSNIDTEAFF
TRBV28,TRBJ2-7,-,CASSLDRGLGEQYF
TRBV27,TRBJ2-3,-,CASSLFLGDTQYF
TRBV28,TRBJ1-2,-,CASSFETRGYTF
TRBV13,TRBJ2-1,few,CASSQSGPDPLSSYNEQFF
TRBV19,TRBJ2-1,few,CASMDRGSSYNEQFF
TRBV27,TRBJ2-7,few,CASMGGRGEQYF
TRBV7-2,TRBJ2-7,-,CASSLAPTREQYF